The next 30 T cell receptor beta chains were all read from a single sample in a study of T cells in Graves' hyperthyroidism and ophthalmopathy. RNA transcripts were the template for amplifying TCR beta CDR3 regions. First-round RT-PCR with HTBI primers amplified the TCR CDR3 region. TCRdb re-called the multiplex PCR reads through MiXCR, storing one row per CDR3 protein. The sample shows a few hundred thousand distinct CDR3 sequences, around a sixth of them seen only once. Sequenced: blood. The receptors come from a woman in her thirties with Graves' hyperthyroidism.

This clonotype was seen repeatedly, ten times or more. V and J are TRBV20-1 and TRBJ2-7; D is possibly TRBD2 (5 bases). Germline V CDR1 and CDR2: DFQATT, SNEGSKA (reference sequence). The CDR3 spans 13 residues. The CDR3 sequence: CRAVDSVSPEQYF. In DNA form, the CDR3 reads TGCAGGGCGGTGGACTCCGTATCCCCCGAGCAGTACTTC.

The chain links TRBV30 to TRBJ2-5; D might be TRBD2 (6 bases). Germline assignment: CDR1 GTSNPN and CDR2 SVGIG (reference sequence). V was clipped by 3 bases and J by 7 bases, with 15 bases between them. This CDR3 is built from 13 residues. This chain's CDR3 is CAWSVGVGGTQYF. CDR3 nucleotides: TGTGCCTGGAGCGTAGGCGTCGGGGGGACCCAGTACTTC.

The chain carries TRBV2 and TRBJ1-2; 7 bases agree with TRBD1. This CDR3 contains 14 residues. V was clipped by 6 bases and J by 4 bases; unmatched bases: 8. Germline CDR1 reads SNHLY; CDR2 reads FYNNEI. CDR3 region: CASRQTGLAYGYTF. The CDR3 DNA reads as TGTGCCAGCAGACAGACAGGGTTGGCCTATGGCTACACCTTC.

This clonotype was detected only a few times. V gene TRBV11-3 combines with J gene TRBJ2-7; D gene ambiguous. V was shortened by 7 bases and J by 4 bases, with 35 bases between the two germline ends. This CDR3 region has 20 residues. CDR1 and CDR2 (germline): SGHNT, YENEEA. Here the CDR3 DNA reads TGTGCCAGCAAGCCGGGTCGAGGACCTTGGGCGGCCTCCTCCTCATACGAGCAGTACTTC. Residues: CASKPGRGPWAASSSYEQYF. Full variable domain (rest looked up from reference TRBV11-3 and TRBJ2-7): EAGVVQSPRYKIIEKKQPVAFWCNPISGHNTLYWYLQNLGQGPELLIRYENEEAVDDSQLPKDRFSAERLKGVDSTLKIQPAELGDSAVYLCASKPGRGPWAASSSYEQYFGPGTRLTVT.

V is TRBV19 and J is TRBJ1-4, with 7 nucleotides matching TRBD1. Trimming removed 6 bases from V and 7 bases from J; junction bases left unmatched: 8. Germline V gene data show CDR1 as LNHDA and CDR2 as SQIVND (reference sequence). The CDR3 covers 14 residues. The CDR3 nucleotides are TGTGCCAGTAGCTCAGACAGGGCCGGTGAAAAACTGTTTTTT. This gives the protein CASSSDRAGEKLFF. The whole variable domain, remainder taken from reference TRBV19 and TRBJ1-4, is DGGITQSPKYLFRKEGQNVTLSCEQNLNHDAMYWYRQDPGQGLRLIYYSQIVNDFQKGDIAEGYSVSREKKESFPLTVTSAQKNPTAFYLCASSSDRAGEKLFFGSGTQLSVL.

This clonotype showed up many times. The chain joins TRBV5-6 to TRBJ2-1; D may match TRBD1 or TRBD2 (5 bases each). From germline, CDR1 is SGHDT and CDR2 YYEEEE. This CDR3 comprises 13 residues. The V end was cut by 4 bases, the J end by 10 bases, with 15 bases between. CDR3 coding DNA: TGTGCCAGCAGCCATGGCCCGGGGACCGAGCAGTTCTTC. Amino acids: CASSHGPGTEQFF.

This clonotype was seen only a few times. CDR3 in amino acids: CASSYHPRETQYF. CDR3 sequence (DNA): TGTGCCAGCAGTTACCATCCCCGCGAGACCCAGTACTTC. The chain has TRBV6-5 and TRBJ2-5; D is unclear. Per the germline V gene, CDR1 is MNHEY and CDR2 is SVGAGI. This CDR3 comprises 13 residues. V lost 2 bases, J lost 5 bases, and 9 bases lay in between.

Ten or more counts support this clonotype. CDR3 loop: CASSGPAGVNTEAFF. The CDR3 bases are TGTGCCAGCAGCGGTCCCGCGGGGGTGAACACTGAAGCTTTCTTT. The genes are TRBV3-1 and TRBJ1-1, with D tentatively TRBD1 (5 bases). The V and J ends lost 5 bases and 0 bases respectively, with 13 bases between them. The CDR3 spans 15 residues. In germline, CDR1 is LGHDT, CDR2 YNNKEL (reference sequence).

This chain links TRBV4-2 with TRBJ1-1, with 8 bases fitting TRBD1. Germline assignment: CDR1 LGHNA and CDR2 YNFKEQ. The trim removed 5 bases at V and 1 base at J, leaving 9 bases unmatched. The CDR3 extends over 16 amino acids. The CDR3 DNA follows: TGTGCCAGCAGCTCGACCCTCGGGACAGGGAACACTGAAGCTTTCTTT. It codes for CASSSTLGTGNTEAFF.

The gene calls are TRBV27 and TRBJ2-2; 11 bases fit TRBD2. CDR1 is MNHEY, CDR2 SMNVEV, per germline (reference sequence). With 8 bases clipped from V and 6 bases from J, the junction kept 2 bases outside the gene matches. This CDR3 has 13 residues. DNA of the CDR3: TGTGCCAGCCGTAGCGGGGGGGCCGGGGAGCTGTTTTTT. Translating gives CASRSGGAGELFF.

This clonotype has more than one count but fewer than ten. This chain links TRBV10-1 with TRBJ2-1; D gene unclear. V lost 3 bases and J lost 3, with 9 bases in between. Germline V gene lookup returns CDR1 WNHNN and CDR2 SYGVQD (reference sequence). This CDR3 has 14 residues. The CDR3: CASSEKRNYNEQFF. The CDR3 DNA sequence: TGCGCCAGCAGTGAAAAGCGAAACTACAATGAGCAGTTCTTC.

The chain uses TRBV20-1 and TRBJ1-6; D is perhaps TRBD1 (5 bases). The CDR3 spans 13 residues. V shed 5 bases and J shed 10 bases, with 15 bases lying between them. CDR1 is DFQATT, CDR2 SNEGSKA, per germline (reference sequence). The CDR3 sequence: CSASRDRDSPLHF. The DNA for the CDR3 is TGCAGTGCTTCCCGGGACCGAGACTCACCCCTCCACTTT.

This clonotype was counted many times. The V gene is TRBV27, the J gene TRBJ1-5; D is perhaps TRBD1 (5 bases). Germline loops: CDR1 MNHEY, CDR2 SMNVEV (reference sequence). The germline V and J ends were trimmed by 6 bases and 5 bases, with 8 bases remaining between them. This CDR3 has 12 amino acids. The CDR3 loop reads CASRGLDQPQHF. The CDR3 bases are TGTGCCAGCAGGGGACTCGATCAGCCCCAGCATTTT.

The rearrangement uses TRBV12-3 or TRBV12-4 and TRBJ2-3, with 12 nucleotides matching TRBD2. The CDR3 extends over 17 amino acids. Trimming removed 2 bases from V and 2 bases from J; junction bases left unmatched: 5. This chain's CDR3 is CASSLRRLAGVTDTQYF. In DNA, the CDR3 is TGTGCCAGCAGTTTAAGGCGACTAGCGGGAGTCACAGATACGCAGTATTTT.

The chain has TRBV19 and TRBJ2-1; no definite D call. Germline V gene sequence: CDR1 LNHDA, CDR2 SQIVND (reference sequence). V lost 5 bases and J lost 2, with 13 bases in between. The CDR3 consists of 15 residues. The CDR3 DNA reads TGTGCCAGTAGTTATAGCCTCGGCACCTACAATGAGCAGTTCTTC. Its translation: CASSYSLGTYNEQFF.

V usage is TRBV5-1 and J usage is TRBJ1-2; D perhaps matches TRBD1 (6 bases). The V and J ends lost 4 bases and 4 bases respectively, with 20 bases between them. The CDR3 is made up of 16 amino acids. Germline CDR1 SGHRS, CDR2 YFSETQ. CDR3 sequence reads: CASSGRTTGGGYGYTF. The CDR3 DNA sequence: TGCGCCAGCAGCGGCCGAACGACAGGTGGCGGCTATGGCTACACCTTC.

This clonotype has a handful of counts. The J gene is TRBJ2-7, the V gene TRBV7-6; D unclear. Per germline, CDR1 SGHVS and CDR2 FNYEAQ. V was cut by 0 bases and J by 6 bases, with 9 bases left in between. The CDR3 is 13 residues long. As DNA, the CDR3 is TGTGCCAGCAGCTTAGCAGGGCTGGGCGAGCAGTACTTC. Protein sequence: CASSLAGLGEQYF.

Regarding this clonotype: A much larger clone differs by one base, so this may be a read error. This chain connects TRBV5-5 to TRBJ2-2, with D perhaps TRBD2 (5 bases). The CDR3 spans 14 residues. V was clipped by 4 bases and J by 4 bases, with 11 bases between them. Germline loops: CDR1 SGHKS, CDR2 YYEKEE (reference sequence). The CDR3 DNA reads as TGTGCCAGCAGCATAGGACGGGGCACCGGGGAGCTGTTTTTT. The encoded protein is CASSIGRGTGELFF. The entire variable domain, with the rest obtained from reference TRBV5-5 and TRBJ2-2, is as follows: DAGVTQSPTHLIKTRGQQVTLRCSPISGHKSVSWYQQVLGQGPQFIFQYYEKEERGRGNFPDRFSARQFPNYSSELNVNALLLGDSALYLCASSIGRGTGELFFGEGSRLTVL.

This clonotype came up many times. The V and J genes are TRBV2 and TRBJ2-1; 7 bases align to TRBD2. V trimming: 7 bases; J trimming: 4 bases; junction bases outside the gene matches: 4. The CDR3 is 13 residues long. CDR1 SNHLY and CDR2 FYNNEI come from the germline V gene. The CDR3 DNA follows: TGTGCCAGCACGGGAGGCCAATACAATGAGCAGTTCTTC. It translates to CASTGGQYNEQFF.

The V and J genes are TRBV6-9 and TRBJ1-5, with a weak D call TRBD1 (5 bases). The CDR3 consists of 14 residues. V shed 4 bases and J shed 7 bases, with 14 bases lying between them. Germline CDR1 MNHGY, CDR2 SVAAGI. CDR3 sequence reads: CASSSWGDGQPQHF. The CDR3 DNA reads TGTGCCAGCAGTTCATGGGGGGATGGACAGCCCCAGCATTTT.

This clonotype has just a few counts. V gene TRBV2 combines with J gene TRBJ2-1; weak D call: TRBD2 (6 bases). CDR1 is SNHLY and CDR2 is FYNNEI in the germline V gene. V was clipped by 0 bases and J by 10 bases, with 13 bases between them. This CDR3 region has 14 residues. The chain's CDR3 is CASSEATRVLEQFF. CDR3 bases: TGTGCCAGCAGTGAAGCGACTAGGGTCTTGGAGCAGTTCTTC.

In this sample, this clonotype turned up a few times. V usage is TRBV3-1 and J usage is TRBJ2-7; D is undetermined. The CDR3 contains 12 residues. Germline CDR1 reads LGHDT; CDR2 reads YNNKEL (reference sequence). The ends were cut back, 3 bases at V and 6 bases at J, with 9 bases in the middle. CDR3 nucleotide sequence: TGTGCCAGCAGCCATGCCCCGGGCGAGCAGTACTTC. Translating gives CASSHAPGEQYF.

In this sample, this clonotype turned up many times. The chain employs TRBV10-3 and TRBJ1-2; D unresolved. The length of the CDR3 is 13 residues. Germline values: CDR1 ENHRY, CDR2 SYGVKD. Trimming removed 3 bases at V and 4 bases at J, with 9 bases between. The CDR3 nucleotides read TGTGCCATCAGTGAAGCTCAGGCCTATGGCTACACCTTC. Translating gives CAISEAQAYGYTF.

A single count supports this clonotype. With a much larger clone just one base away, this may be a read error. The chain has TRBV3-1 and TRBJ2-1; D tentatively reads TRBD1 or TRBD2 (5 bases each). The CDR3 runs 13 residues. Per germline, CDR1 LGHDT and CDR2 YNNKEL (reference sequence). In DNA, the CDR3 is TGTGCCAGCGGCCAAGAGGGGAGCGATGAGCAGTTCTTC. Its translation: CASGQEGSDEQFF.

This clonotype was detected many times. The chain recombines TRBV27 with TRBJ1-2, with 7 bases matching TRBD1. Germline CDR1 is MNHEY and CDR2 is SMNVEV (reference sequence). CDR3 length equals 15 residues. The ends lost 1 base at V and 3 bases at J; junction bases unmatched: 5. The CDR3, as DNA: TGTGCCAGCAGTTTATTAGGGACAGCTCACTATGGCTACACCTTC. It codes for CASSLLGTAHYGYTF.

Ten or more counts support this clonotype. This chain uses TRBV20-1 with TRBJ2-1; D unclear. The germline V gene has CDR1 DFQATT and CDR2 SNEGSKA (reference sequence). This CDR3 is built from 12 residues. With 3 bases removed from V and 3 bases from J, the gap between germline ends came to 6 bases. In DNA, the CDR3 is TGCAGTGCTAGCCCAGTCTACAATGAGCAGTTCTTC. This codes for CSASPVYNEQFF.

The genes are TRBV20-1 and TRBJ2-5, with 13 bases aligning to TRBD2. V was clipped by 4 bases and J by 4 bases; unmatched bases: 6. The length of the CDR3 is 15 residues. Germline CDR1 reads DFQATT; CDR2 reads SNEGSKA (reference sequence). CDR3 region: CSANGLAGARETQYF. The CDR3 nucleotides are TGCAGTGCTAATGGACTAGCGGGAGCCAGAGAGACCCAGTACTTC.

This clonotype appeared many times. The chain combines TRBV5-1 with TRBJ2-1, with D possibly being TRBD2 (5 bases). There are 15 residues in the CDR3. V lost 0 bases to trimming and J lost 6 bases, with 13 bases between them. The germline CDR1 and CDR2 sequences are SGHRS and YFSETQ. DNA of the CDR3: TGCGCCAGCAGCTTGGGAGGGAGTCAGGTCAATGAGCAGTTCTTC. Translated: CASSLGGSQVNEQFF.

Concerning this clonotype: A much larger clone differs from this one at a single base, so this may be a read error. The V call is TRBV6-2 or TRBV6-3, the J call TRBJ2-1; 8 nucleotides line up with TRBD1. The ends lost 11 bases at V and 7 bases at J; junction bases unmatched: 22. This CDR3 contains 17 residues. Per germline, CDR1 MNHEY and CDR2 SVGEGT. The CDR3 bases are TGTGCCGCAACGATGCTCCCAGGGGGCAAGCTGCTGAATGAGCAGTTCTTC. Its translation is CAATMLPGGKLLNEQFF.

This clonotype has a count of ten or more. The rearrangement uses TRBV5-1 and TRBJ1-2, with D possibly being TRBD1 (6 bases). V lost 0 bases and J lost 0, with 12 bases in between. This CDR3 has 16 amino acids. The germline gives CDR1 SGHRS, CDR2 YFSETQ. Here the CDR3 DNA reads TGCGCCAGCAGCTTGGTGTACAGGGCCGCTAACTATGGCTACACCTTC. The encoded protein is CASSLVYRAANYGYTF. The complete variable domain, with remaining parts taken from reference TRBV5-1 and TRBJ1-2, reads KAGVTQTPRYLIKTRGQQVTLSCSPISGHRSVSWYQQTPGQGLQFLFEYFSETQRNKGNFPGRFSGRQFSNSRSEMNVSTLELGDSALYLCASSLVYRAANYGYTFGSGTRLTVV.